Below, 20 T cell receptor beta chains from the same sample are listed, as sequenced in a study of STAT5B mutations in CD4+ large granular lymphocyte leukemia (dated by TCRdb to 2021 to 2024). The library was built by means of the immunoSEQ multiplex PCR assay. As stored in TCRdb, this immuneACCESS dataset retains in-frame rearrangements with V and J assigned. A fraction of the clones does not appear; measured against another copy, unresolved V genes explain less than half of the discrepancy, and the remainder lacks a known reason. Recorded for this sample are about 35,000 clones; around 67% of them occurred a single time. Around 1.7% of the sample is held by the ten biggest clonotypes. The sample comprised CD4+ T cells from blood buffy coats. The receptors shown here come from a human donor in good health.

The CDR3 protein is CASSQGQGYNSPLHF. In DNA form, the CDR3 reads TGCGCCAGCAGCCAGGGACAGGGTTATAATTCACCCCTCCACTTT. The J gene is TRBJ1-6, the V gene TRBV4-1; 9 positions match TRBD1. CDR1 and CDR2 from the germline V gene are MGHRA and YSYEKL. CDR3 length: 15 amino acids. Losses at the gene ends were 3 bases for V and 4 bases for J; bases not matched to a gene: 1.

The V gene is TRBV9, the J gene TRBJ2-5; 8 positions match TRBD2. The CDR3 length is 15 residues. In germline, CDR1 is SGDLS, CDR2 YYNGEE. The junction had 10 bases not matched to a gene; V was cut back by 4 bases and J by 5 bases. CDR3 in amino acids: CASSPAGGARETQYF. The CDR3 nucleotides read TGTGCCAGCAGCCCAGCCGGGGGGGCCCGCGAGACCCAGTACTTC.

A remark on this clone: This sample also contains other DNA sequences that code for the same CDR3. The chain links TRBV7-2 to TRBJ1-2; D remains unclear. This CDR3 has 12 residues. V lost 0 bases, J lost 8 bases, and 7 bases lay in between. Germline assignment: CDR1 SGHTA and CDR2 FQGNSA. The CDR3 reads CASSLAFEGYTF. CDR3 coding DNA: TGTGCCAGCAGCTTAGCGTTCGAGGGCTACACCTTC.

The gene calls are TRBV7-9 and TRBJ1-3, with TRBD1 matching over 7 bases. This CDR3 region has 14 residues. Germline CDR1 reads SEHNR; CDR2 reads FQNEAQ (reference sequence). Trimming cost V 5 bases and J 5 bases; bases outside gene matches: 6. The CDR3 protein is CASSVTGLRNTIYF. The CDR3 DNA reads TGTGCCAGCAGCGTGACAGGGCTTCGAAACACCATATATTTT.

In this sample, this clone turned up once. V gene TRBV4-2 combines with J gene TRBJ2-7; 7 positions match TRBD2. V lost 0 bases to trimming and J lost 4 bases; unmatched junction nucleotides: 6. This CDR3 comprises 15 residues. Per the germline V gene, CDR1 is LGHNA and CDR2 is YNFKEQ. The CDR3 is CASSQDWGGWYEQYF. The CDR3, as DNA: TGTGCCAGCAGCCAAGATTGGGGGGGGTGGTACGAGCAGTACTTC.

The chain joins TRBV7-2 to TRBJ2-1; 8 bases match TRBD1. The length of the CDR3 is 15 residues. Germline CDR1 and CDR2: SGHTA and FQGNSA. V was clipped by 5 bases and J by 6 bases; unmatched bases: 9. In DNA, the CDR3 is TGTGCCAGCAGCCATCAGGGGGCACCCCCCAATGAGCAGTTCTTC. It codes for CASSHQGAPPNEQFF.

This chain joins TRBV6-1 and TRBJ1-4; possibly TRBD1 for D (5 bases). The germline V and J ends were trimmed by 8 bases and 8 bases, with 15 bases remaining between them. The germline gives CDR1 MNHNS, CDR2 SASEGT. CDR3 length: 13 amino acids. This CDR3 reads CASLSNQGEKLFF. The CDR3 region has the DNA TGTGCCAGCCTCTCAAATCAGGGAGAAAAACTGTTTTTT.

This clone showed up just a few times. The rearrangement joins TRBV6-5 to TRBJ1-2; tentatively, D is TRBD1 (6 bases). V shed 5 bases and J shed 8 bases, with 12 bases lying between them. The germline CDR1 and CDR2 sequences are MNHEY and SVGAGI. The CDR3 extends over 12 amino acids. CDR3 nucleotides: TGTGCCAGCAGTCTACAGGGAGGCGGCTACACCTTC. Residues: CASSLQGGGYTF.

This clone was seen a single time. The rearrangement uses TRBV4-1 and TRBJ2-5, with 9 nucleotides matching TRBD1. The J call is doubtful: the DNA matches TRBJ2-7 better. Germline CDR1 reads MGHRA; CDR2 reads YSYEKL. The CDR3 consists of 18 residues. The CDR3 sequence: CASSQQDLTGTGTHEQYF. For the CDR3, the DNA is TGCGCCAGCAGCCAACAAGACCTCACCGGGACAGGGACCCACGAGCAGTACTTC.

V is TRBV19 and J is TRBJ2-3, with D possibly being TRBD2 (5 bases). The CDR3 is 14 amino acids. From germline, CDR1 is LNHDA and CDR2 SQIVND (reference sequence). The V and J ends lost 6 bases and 2 bases respectively, with 12 bases between them. The CDR3 region has the DNA TGTGCCAGTAGGGCGGAGCGGAACACAGATACGCAGTATTTT. Encoded protein: CASRAERNTDTQYF.

This chain joins TRBV7-2 and TRBJ1-5; 9 bases map to TRBD1. After removal of 4 bases from V and 1 base from J, the junction contained 5 bases not matched to a gene. Germline CDR1 and CDR2: SGHTA and FQGNSA. This CDR3 has 16 residues. The DNA of the CDR3 is TGTGCCAGCAGCTCACAGGGGGCTCTAAGCAATCAGCCCCAGCATTTT. Its protein is CASSSQGALSNQPQHF. Looking up the rest from reference TRBV7-2 and TRBJ1-5 gives the full variable domain: GAGVSQSPSNKVTEKGKDVELRCDPISGHTALYWYRQSLGQGLEFLIYFQGNSAPDKSGLPSDRFSAERTGGSVSTLTIQRTQQEDSAVYLCASSSQGALSNQPQHFGDGTRLSIL.

The V gene is TRBV7-9, the J gene TRBJ2-2, with TRBD2 matching over 9 bases. The CDR3 is made up of 16 amino acids. Trimming at V came to 4 bases and at J to 3 bases, leaving 6 bases not matched to a gene. The V gene's germline CDR1 is SEHNR and CDR2 FQNEAQ (reference sequence). The CDR3, as DNA: TGTGCCAGCAGCTCCCCAGCGGGGGGAGACACCGGGGAGCTGTTTTTT. Amino acids: CASSSPAGGDTGELFF.

The chain is built from TRBV11-2 and TRBJ2-2; D remains unclear. V was pared by 1 base and J by 9 bases, with 6 bases between. This CDR3 spans 12 amino acids. The germline V gene encodes CDR1 SGHAT and CDR2 FQNNGV. The DNA of the CDR3 is TGTGCCAGCAGCTTAGGGGTGAGGGAGCTGTTTTTT. Protein: CASSLGVRELFF.

The chain employs TRBV6-1 and TRBJ1-2; D remains unclear. V dropped 6 bases and J dropped 1 base, with 9 bases sitting between them. In germline, CDR1 is MNHNS, CDR2 SASEGT. The CDR3 runs to 13 residues. CDR3 sequence: CASSTDINYGYTF. The CDR3 DNA reads TGTGCCAGCAGCACCGACATTAACTATGGCTACACCTTC.

The chain recombines TRBV9 with TRBJ2-5; TRBD2 matches 8 bases. Germline V gene sequence: CDR1 SGDLS, CDR2 YYNGEE. The ends lost 2 bases at V and 4 bases at J; junction bases unmatched: 7. CDR3 size: 15 residues. The CDR3 DNA sequence: TGTGCCAGCAGCGTCAGCGGGGGCGGTGGAGAGACCCAGTACTTC. Translation gives CASSVSGGGGETQYF.

In this sample, this clone turned up a few times. The rearrangement uses TRBV10-3 and TRBJ1-1; tentatively, D is TRBD1 (5 bases). Germline-derived CDR1 and CDR2 are ENHRY and SYGVKD. V gave up 6 bases and J gave up 4 bases, with 9 bases separating them. The CDR3 runs to 12 residues. The CDR3, as DNA: TGTGCCATCAGCGGCGGGACCACTGAAGCTTTCTTT. Residues: CAISGGTTEAFF.

This chain uses TRBV11-2 with TRBJ1-4, with 9 bases identical to TRBD1. The germline V gene encodes CDR1 SGHAT and CDR2 FQNNGV. V was clipped by 5 bases and J by 5 bases; unmatched bases: 6. The CDR3 runs to 15 residues. DNA for the CDR3: TGTGCCAGCAGCCCTACCGGGACAGGGAATGAAAAACTGTTTTTT. It specifies CASSPTGTGNEKLFF.

The V call is TRBV5-1, the J call TRBJ2-7, with 9 bases that match TRBD1. J gave up 5 bases and V 4 bases, and 10 bases lay outside the gene matches. This CDR3 is built from 15 residues. Germline V gene lookup returns CDR1 SGHRS and CDR2 YFSETQ. CDR3 region: CASSIHSDRGNEQYF. Here the CDR3 DNA reads TGCGCCAGCAGCATACACTCCGACAGGGGGAACGAGCAGTACTTC.

The CDR3 is CASSPGGPTDTQYF. The CDR3 DNA reads as TGTGCCAGCAGCCCGGGGGGGCCAACAGATACGCAGTATTTT. This sequence joins TRBV11-2 and TRBJ2-3; 8 nucleotides match TRBD2. Germline V gene lookup returns CDR1 SGHAT and CDR2 FQNNGV. After removal of 5 bases from V and 3 bases from J, the junction contained 4 bases not matched to a gene. This CDR3 comprises 14 residues.

The rearrangement uses TRBV6-5 and TRBJ2-7, with 13 bases fitting TRBD2. Trimming removed 4 bases from V and 4 bases from J; junction bases left unmatched: 7. CDR1 MNHEY and CDR2 SVGAGI come from the germline V gene. The CDR3 spans 16 residues. For the CDR3, the DNA is TGTGCCAGCAGTTCACTAGCGGGGGGGCGTGGGTACGAGCAGTACTTC. Translated: CASSSLAGGRGYEQYF.